This TCR beta chain was observed in a study of shared clonotypes between healthy human individuals. Study results and limitations: The naive CD4 repertoires of several donors were compared, and roughly 5% of clonotypes were shared.

Turning to this clone: Its antigen is unidentified.

Deep-level settings were used for running the assay. Sorted-subset replicate PCR reactions were performed with approximately 190 ng DNA, corresponding to roughly 29,000 T cell genomes. Profiled with immunoSEQ multiplex PCR; TCRdb holds only in-frame clones, not every one. The sample holds about 2.4 million clones, around 90% seen once. V was shortened by 0 bases and J by 8 bases, with 13 bases between the two germline ends. CDR3 length equals 15 residues. Germline CDR1 is MGHRA and CDR2 is YSYEKL. The chain carries TRBV4-1 and TRBJ1-4; TRBD1 is a possible D gene (5 bases). The receptor was derived from a young man in good health. Sequencing was done on a sample of naive CD4+ T cells sorted from blood. Indicated subset: CD45RA+ positively selected. The CDR3 DNA follows: TGCGCCAGCAGCCAAGATCTCGGGACGAGGGAAAAACTGTTTTTT. Protein sequence: CASSQDLGTREKLFF.